Each of the 32 T cell receptor beta chains below was sequenced from the same sample in a study of shared clonotypes between healthy human individuals. Measured with immunoSEQ multiplex PCR; TCRdb has only the in-frame clones, and not every one. Among under 2.5 million clones listed, 92% were seen once. Material for sequencing was naive CD4+ T cells from PBMCs. Subset indicated: CD45RA+ positively selected. These TCRs come from a man aged 18 to 29 in good health. Some clones in this sample may be carry-over from other donors' samples.

In the case of this clone: Other DNA variants within this sample encode the same CDR3. This rearrangement joins TRBV5-1 to TRBJ2-6, with D hard to call. The germline gives CDR1 SGHRS, CDR2 YFSETQ. This CDR3 spans 16 amino acids. Trimming pared 0 bases from V and 0 bases from J, leaving 7 bases between. CDR3 loop: CASSLAAGSGANVLTF. The CDR3 DNA sequence: TGCGCCAGCAGCTTGGCCGCCGGCTCTGGGGCCAACGTCCTGACTTTC.

The rearrangement links TRBV15 to TRBJ1-1, with D possibly being TRBD1 (5 bases). Germline V gene lookup returns CDR1 LNHNV and CDR2 YYDKDF (reference sequence). V was clipped by 5 bases and J by 3 bases, with 16 bases between them. There are 15 residues in the CDR3. CDR3 loop: CATSSWTQQDTEAFF. The CDR3 region has the DNA TGTGCCACCAGCTCCTGGACACAGCAGGACACTGAAGCTTTCTTT.

The genes are TRBV4-1 and TRBJ2-7; possibly TRBD1 for D (6 bases). CDR1 MGHRA and CDR2 YSYEKL come from the germline V gene. Trimming removed 4 bases from V and 2 bases from J, with 15 bases in between. There are 15 residues in the CDR3. This CDR3 is CASSLLARGPYEQYF. The CDR3 DNA is TGCGCCAGCAGCCTCCTAGCCAGGGGCCCCTACGAGCAGTACTTC.

The chain is built from TRBV5-1 and TRBJ1-2; D may be TRBD1 (5 bases). Trimming stripped 2 bases from V and 3 bases from J, with 11 bases between. From germline, CDR1 is SGHRS and CDR2 YFSETQ. CDR3 length: 14 residues. CDR3 DNA: TGCGCCAGCAGCTTAATGGACACTGACTATGGCTACACCTTC. Translating gives CASSLMDTDYGYTF. Full variable domain (rest looked up from reference TRBV5-1 and TRBJ1-2): KAGVTQTPRYLIKTRGQQVTLSCSPISGHRSVSWYQQTPGQGLQFLFEYFSETQRNKGNFPGRFSGRQFSNSRSEMNVSTLELGDSALYLCASSLMDTDYGYTFGSGTRLTVV.

V and J are TRBV29-1 and TRBJ1-1, with a weak D call TRBD1 (5 bases). The CDR3 sequence is 12 residues long. V was shortened by 7 bases and J by 0 bases, with 9 bases between the two germline ends. From germline, CDR1 is SQVTM and CDR2 ANQGSEA. The CDR3 DNA sequence: TGCAGCGGGGGACTCCTGAACACTGAAGCTTTCTTT. This codes for CSGGLLNTEAFF. The complete variable domain, with remaining parts taken from reference TRBV29-1 and TRBJ1-1, reads SAVISQKPSRDICQRGTSLTIQCQVDSQVTMMFWYRQQPGQSLTLIATANQGSEATYESGFVIDKFPISRPNLTFSTLTVSNMSPEDSSIYLCSGGLLNTEAFFGQGTRLTVV.

The chain is built from TRBV19 and TRBJ2-3; maybe TRBD2 (6 bases). V dropped 3 bases and J dropped 3 bases, with 19 bases sitting between them. CDR3 length equals 17 residues. Germline assignment: CDR1 LNHDA and CDR2 SQIVND (reference sequence). The CDR3 bases are TGTGCCAGTAGTATTCAACTAGTGGGAGGTCTGACAGATACGCAGTATTTT. Translated: CASSIQLVGGLTDTQYF.

Points on this clone: Other DNA sequences from this sample encode an identical CDR3 as well. J is TRBJ2-1 and V is TRBV5-1, with 7 bases aligning to TRBD1. The germline V gene has CDR1 SGHRS and CDR2 YFSETQ. Trimming took 3 bases from V and 0 from J; bases not matched to a gene: 6. The CDR3 sequence is 16 residues long. The CDR3, as DNA: TGCGCCAGCAGCTCGGGACAGCTAAGCTCCTACAATGAGCAGTTCTTC. Its translation: CASSSGQLSSYNEQFF.

V and J are TRBV7-2 and TRBJ2-7; D is unclear. The germline V gene has CDR1 SGHTA and CDR2 FQGNSA. The CDR3 loop spans 13 amino acids. V was cut by 5 bases and J by 2 bases, with 10 bases left in between. CDR3 nucleotides: TGTGCCAGCAGCCGAAATACCCCCTACGAGCAGTACTTC. It specifies CASSRNTPYEQYF.

V gene TRBV7-2 combines with J gene TRBJ2-2, with 7 bases identical to TRBD1. The length of the CDR3 is 18 residues. Germline loops: CDR1 SGHTA, CDR2 FQGNSA. After removal of 4 bases from V and 1 base from J, the junction contained 12 bases not matched to a gene. CDR3 bases: TGTGCCAGCAGCTCCCCCTACCAGGGACAGAGGAACACCGGGGAGCTGTTTTTT. Translated: CASSSPYQGQRNTGELFF.

This chain joins TRBV18 and TRBJ2-7; D gene ambiguous. CDR3 length: 14 amino acids. Trimming left V 4 bases short and J 2 bases short, with 12 bases between. In germline, CDR1 is KGHSH, CDR2 LQKENI. The CDR3 DNA reads as TGTGCCAGCTCACTGGCGGTTAGTACCTACGAGCAGTACTTC. Its protein is CASSLAVSTYEQYF. Full variable domain (rest looked up from reference TRBV18 and TRBJ2-7): NAGVMQNPRHLVRRRGQEARLRCSPMKGHSHVYWYRQLPEEGLKFMVYLQKENIIDESGMPKERFSAEFPKEGPSILRIQQVVRGDSAAYFCASSLAVSTYEQYFGPGTRLTVT.

The chain combines TRBV10-2 with TRBJ1-3; unclear D gene. There are 12 residues in the CDR3. The ends were cut back, 5 bases at V and 14 bases at J, with 16 bases in the middle. Germline V gene data show CDR1 as WSHSY and CDR2 as SAAADI. The CDR3 DNA sequence: TGCGCCAGCAGTAGTGGGGTGCAGAAAGTATATTTT. Protein product: CASSSGVQKVYF.

This chain uses TRBV2 with TRBJ2-2; 8 nucleotides match TRBD2. Looked up from germline, CDR1 is SNHLY and CDR2 is FYNNEI. The CDR3 spans 17 residues. V was clipped by 6 bases and J by 1 base; unmatched bases: 10. In nucleotides, the CDR3 is TGTGCCAGCAGCCCCCACGTCCTAGCGGGGAACACCGGGGAGCTGTTTTTT. It translates to CASSPHVLAGNTGELFF.

The gene calls are TRBV27 and TRBJ1-4; a possible D gene is TRBD1 (6 bases). V shed 5 bases and J shed 2 bases, with 21 bases lying between them. The germline CDR1 and CDR2 sequences are MNHEY and SMNVEV (reference sequence). This CDR3 is 18 amino acids long. As DNA, the CDR3 is TGTGCCAGCAGTCCCCTGCGGGGGCAGCCTTCGACTAATGAAAAACTGTTTTTT. Its protein product is CASSPLRGQPSTNEKLFF.

The V and J genes are TRBV7-7 and TRBJ2-1; a weak D match, TRBD2 (6 bases). Between the trimmed V and J ends, which lost 5 bases and 10 bases, there was a span of 15 bases. This CDR3 has 13 amino acids. Germline V gene data show CDR1 as SSHAT and CDR2 as FNYEAQ (reference sequence). The CDR3 here is CASSENLAREQFF. CDR3 in DNA: TGTGCCAGCAGCGAGAACCTAGCGCGCGAGCAGTTCTTC.

The gene calls are TRBV5-1 and TRBJ2-5, with 9 bases lining up with TRBD2. Germline assignment: CDR1 SGHRS and CDR2 YFSETQ. This CDR3 is built from 17 residues. The V segment lost 2 bases and the J segment 4 bases; nucleotides outside the gene matches: 12. The CDR3 sequence: CASSFGSGSGGGETQYF. The CDR3 coding sequence is TGCGCCAGCAGCTTCGGTAGCGGGAGTGGGGGCGGAGAGACCCAGTACTTC.

The V and J genes are TRBV28 and TRBJ2-3; 13 bases agree with TRBD2. Trimming at V came to 8 bases and at J to 0 bases, leaving 5 bases not matched to a gene. The V gene's germline CDR1 is MDHEN and CDR2 SYDVKM. This CDR3 has 16 residues. CDR3 bases: TGTGCCAGCTCGACTAGCGGGGGGCTAAGCACAGATACGCAGTATTTT. This codes for CASSTSGGLSTDTQYF.

The gene calls are TRBV28 and TRBJ1-2; unclear D gene. CDR3 length equals 10 residues. The V end was cut by 10 bases, the J end by 0 bases, with 3 bases between. CDR1 is MDHEN, CDR2 SYDVKM, per germline. The CDR3 here is CATANYGYTF. The CDR3, as DNA: TGTGCCACCGCTAACTATGGCTACACCTTC.

As concerns this clone: Other DNA sequences in the same sample also yield this CDR3. The chain couples TRBV20-1 to TRBJ2-7, with D tentatively TRBD1 (6 bases). Trimming removed 6 bases at V and 4 bases at J, with 10 bases between. From germline, CDR1 is DFQATT and CDR2 SNEGSKA (reference sequence). This CDR3 is 11 amino acids long. The CDR3 sequence: CSAQGSYEQYF. DNA for the CDR3: TGCAGTGCGCAGGGGTCGTACGAGCAGTACTTC.

This clone was counted a single time. This sequence joins TRBV28 and TRBJ2-1, with a tentative D call TRBD2 (6 bases). The germline gives CDR1 MDHEN, CDR2 SYDVKM. The V and J ends lost 4 bases and 6 bases respectively, with 16 bases between them. The CDR3 length is 15 residues. CDR3 sequence reads: CASSSQGGIGNEQFF. For the CDR3, the DNA is TGTGCCAGCAGTTCGCAAGGAGGGATAGGCAATGAGCAGTTCTTC.

The V and J genes are TRBV5-1 and TRBJ2-1; D perhaps matches TRBD1 (8 bases). The CDR3 runs to 15 residues. The germline V gene has CDR1 SGHRS and CDR2 YFSETQ. The germline V and J ends were trimmed by 0 bases and 7 bases, with 14 bases remaining between them. CDR3: CASSLDTGGGNEQFF. CDR3 nucleotide sequence: TGCGCCAGCAGCTTGGATACAGGGGGAGGGAATGAGCAGTTCTTC.

V is TRBV18 and J is TRBJ1-5; TRBD1 is a possible D gene (6 bases). This CDR3 is 14 amino acids long. V was clipped by 3 bases and J by 6 bases, with 12 bases between them. In germline, CDR1 is KGHSH, CDR2 LQKENI. DNA for the CDR3: TGTGCCAGCTCACCCAACAGGGATAGTCAGCCCCAGCATTTT. Translated: CASSPNRDSQPQHF.

The chain has TRBV11-2 and TRBJ2-5; TRBD2 aligns across 16 bases. V shed 5 bases, J shed 5 bases, and the junction held 2 bases outside the gene matches. The CDR3 runs to 15 residues. Germline values: CDR1 SGHAT, CDR2 FQNNGV. The CDR3 DNA is TGTGCCAGCAGCCAGGGACTAGCGGGAGGGGAGACCCAGTACTTC. Residues: CASSQGLAGGETQYF.

This sequence joins TRBV5-1 and TRBJ2-3; 9 nucleotides agree with TRBD2. The CDR3 extends over 19 amino acids. The germline CDR1 and CDR2 sequences are SGHRS and YFSETQ. V lost 1 base to trimming and J lost 0 bases; unmatched junction nucleotides: 12. The CDR3 protein is CASSLTAGGPTTSTDTQYF. CDR3 in DNA: TGCGCCAGCAGCTTGACCGCGGGAGGGCCGACAACTAGCACAGATACGCAGTATTTT.

The chain is built from TRBV14 and TRBJ1-4, with a tentative D call TRBD1 (6 bases). This CDR3 is 17 amino acids long. The germline V and J ends were trimmed by 3 bases and 10 bases, with 24 bases remaining between them. The germline V gene encodes CDR1 SGHDN and CDR2 FVKESK. In nucleotides, the CDR3 is TGTGCCAGCAGCCAGAGACTTCCGGCCTCGGGAGGGGGAAAACTGTTTTTT. The encoded protein is CASSQRLPASGGGKLFF.

V is TRBV7-2 and J is TRBJ1-5; D remains ambiguous. Germline V lookup: CDR1 SGHTA, CDR2 FQGNSA. Trimming cost V 5 bases and J 6 bases, with 11 bases left between them. CDR3 length equals 13 residues. The CDR3 sequence is CASSPTPGQPQHF. The CDR3, as DNA: TGTGCCAGCAGCCCGACCCCAGGTCAGCCCCAGCATTTT.

The rearrangement uses TRBV5-1 and TRBJ2-7; D may match TRBD1 or TRBD2 (5 bases each). Germline assignment: CDR1 SGHRS and CDR2 YFSETQ. Trimming removed 6 bases at V and 2 bases at J, with 21 bases between. This CDR3 is 16 amino acids long. The CDR3 here is CASTEYPGPPTYEQYF. The CDR3 DNA sequence: TGCGCCAGCACCGAATACCCGGGACCCCCTACCTACGAGCAGTACTTC. Using reference TRBV5-1 and TRBJ2-7 for the parts outside the CDR3, the full variable domain is KAGVTQTPRYLIKTRGQQVTLSCSPISGHRSVSWYQQTPGQGLQFLFEYFSETQRNKGNFPGRFSGRQFSNSRSEMNVSTLELGDSALYLCASTEYPGPPTYEQYFGPGTRLTVT.

This sequence joins TRBV5-1 and TRBJ2-7; D ambiguous. Germline CDR1 reads SGHRS; CDR2 reads YFSETQ. V lost 4 bases to trimming and J lost 4 bases, with 15 bases between them. This CDR3 has 14 amino acids. CDR3 residues: CASSIDSNPYEQYF. Written as DNA, the CDR3 is TGCGCCAGCAGCATTGACTCCAACCCTTACGAGCAGTACTTC.

The rearrangement links TRBV21-1 to TRBJ2-7. TRBV21-1 is a pseudogene segment. CDR3 length equals 15 residues. The CDR3 DNA follows: TGTGCCCCCAGCACGGCCCATACGATCCACTACGAGCAGTACTTC. It translates to CAPSTAHTIHYEQYF.

The CDR3: CASSARMTGANVLTF. As DNA, the CDR3 is TGTGCCAGCAGTGCACGGATGACTGGGGCCAACGTCCTGACTTTC. The chain joins TRBV27 to TRBJ2-6; D remains unclear. Deletions cut 5 bases from V and 2 bases from J, with 10 bases between. Germline lookup yields CDR1 MNHEY and CDR2 SMNVEV (reference sequence). The CDR3 consists of 15 residues.

The chain carries TRBV7-2 and TRBJ2-7; TRBD2 might be the D (6 bases). This CDR3 region has 16 residues. CDR1 and CDR2 (germline): SGHTA, FQGNSA. V gave up 2 bases and J gave up 0 bases, with 14 bases separating them. CDR3 coding DNA: TGTGCCAGCAGCTTACCGGGTAGCGGAAGCTCCTACGAGCAGTACTTC. Its protein is CASSLPGSGSSYEQYF.

The rearrangement uses TRBV28 and TRBJ1-5; D unclear. This CDR3 is built from 14 residues. Germline loops: CDR1 MDHEN, CDR2 SYDVKM. Trimming cost V 6 bases and J 3 bases, with 12 bases left between them. CDR3 nucleotides: TGTGCCAGCAGCTATCGCAGGTTCAATCAGCCCCAGCATTTT. Its translation: CASSYRRFNQPQHF. The full variable domain, completed using reference TRBV28 and TRBJ1-5, is DVKVTQSSRYLVKRTGEKVFLECVQDMDHENMFWYRQDPGLGLRLIYFSYDVKMKEKGDIPEGYSVSREKKERFSLILESASTNQTSMYLCASSYRRFNQPQHFGDGTRLSIL.

The rearrangement joins TRBV6-1 to TRBJ2-7; 7 bases fit TRBD2. Germline CDR1 reads MNHNS; CDR2 reads SASEGT. Trimming at V came to 7 bases and at J to 3 bases, leaving 0 bases not matched to a gene. The CDR3 covers 11 residues. In nucleotides, the CDR3 is TGTGCCAGCACTAGCGGCTACGAGCAGTACTTC. Amino acid sequence: CASTSGYEQYF.